Sequencing of this T cell receptor (beta chain) was carried out in a study of T cell changes during pregnancy in multiple sclerosis. Produced via immunoSEQ multiplex PCR; TCRdb's table is partial and in-frame only. The profile shows over 90,000 clones, 80% to 95% of them singletons. The CDR3 loop spans 14 amino acids. V lost 2 bases and J 1 base, leaving 7 bases between the germline ends. Germline V gives CDR1 SNHLY, CDR2 FYNNEI. This sequence was found in a female donor with multiple sclerosis, enrolled in a pregnancy study. The sequencing used peripheral blood, collected after pregnancy. J is TRBJ2-3 and V is TRBV2, with unresolved D. DNA for the CDR3: TGTGCCAGCAGTGAATTTCGGGGCACAGATACGCAGTATTTT. This codes for CASSEFRGTDTQYF.